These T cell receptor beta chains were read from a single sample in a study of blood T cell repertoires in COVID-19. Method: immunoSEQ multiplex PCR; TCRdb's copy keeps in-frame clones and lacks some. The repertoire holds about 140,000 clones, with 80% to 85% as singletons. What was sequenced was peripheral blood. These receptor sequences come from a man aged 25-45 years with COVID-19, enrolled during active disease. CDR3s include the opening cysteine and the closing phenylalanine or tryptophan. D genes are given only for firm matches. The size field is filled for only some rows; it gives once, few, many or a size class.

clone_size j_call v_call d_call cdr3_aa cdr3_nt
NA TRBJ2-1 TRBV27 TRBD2 CASRAGLAGMINEQFF TGTGCCAGCAGGGCTGGACTAGCGGGAATGATCAATGAGCAGTTCTTC
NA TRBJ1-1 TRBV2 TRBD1 CATTGQGNTEAFF TGTGCCACCACGGGACAGGGGAACACTGAAGCTTTCTTT
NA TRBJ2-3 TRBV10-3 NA CAISDYSPDTQYF TGTGCCATCAGTGATTACTCCCCAGATACGCAGTATTTT
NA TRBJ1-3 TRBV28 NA CASSSQFFSGNTIYF TGTGCCAGCAGTTCCCAGTTCTTCTCTGGAAACACCATATATTTT
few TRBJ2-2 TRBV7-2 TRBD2 CASSRLAANTGELFF TGTGCCAGCAGTAGACTAGCGGCGAACACCGGGGAGCTGTTTTTT
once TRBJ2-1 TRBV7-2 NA CASSPHPRGSYNEQFF TGTGCCAGCAGCCCACACCCCCGGGGGTCCTACAATGAGCAGTTCTTC
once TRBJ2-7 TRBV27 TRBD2 CASSLVSGLSSGSRNEQYF TGTGCCAGCAGTTTAGTTAGTGGTTTGTCTAGCGGGAGTCGGAACGAGCAGTACTTC
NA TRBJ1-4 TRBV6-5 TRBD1 CASRNPGTDEKLFF TGTGCCAGCAGGAACCCCGGGACAGATGAAAAACTGTTTTTT
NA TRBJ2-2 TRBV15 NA CATSTYSTGELFF TGTGCCACCAGCACATACAGCACCGGGGAGCTGTTTTTT
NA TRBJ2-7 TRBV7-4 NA CASSLVIYEQYF TGTGCCAGCAGCTTAGTAATATACGAGCAGTACTTC
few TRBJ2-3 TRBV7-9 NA CASSFTYGADTQYF TGTGCCAGCAGCTTTACCTACGGGGCAGATACGCAGTATTTT
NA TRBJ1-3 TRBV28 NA CASRPGDIGRNTIYF TGTGCCAGCAGACCCGGGGACATCGGTAGAAACACCATATATTTT
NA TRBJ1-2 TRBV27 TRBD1 CASSFRGIYGYTF TGTGCCAGCAGTTTCAGGGGGATTTATGGCTACACCTTC
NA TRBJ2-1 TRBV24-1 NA CATSDYTGGRINEQFF TGTGCCACCAGTGATTACACAGGAGGGAGGATCAATGAGCAGTTCTTC
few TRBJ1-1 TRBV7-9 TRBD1 CASGQGNTEAFF TGTGCCAGTGGACAGGGGAACACTGAAGCTTTCTTT
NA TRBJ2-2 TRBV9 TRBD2 CASSDPSGANTGELFF TGTGCCAGCAGCGATCCTAGCGGGGCGAACACCGGGGAGCTGTTTTTT
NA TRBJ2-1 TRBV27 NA CASSLIERINEQFF TGTGCCAGCAGTTTAATCGAGCGTATAAATGAGCAGTTCTTC
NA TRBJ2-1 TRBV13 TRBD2 CASSLRFGASGNNEQFF TGTGCCAGCAGCTTACGGTTTGGGGCTAGCGGGAACAATGAGCAGTTCTTC
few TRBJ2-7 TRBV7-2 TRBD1 CASRRTGGRSYSYEQYF TGTGCCAGCAGACGGACAGGTGGACGATCCTATTCCTACGAGCAGTACTTC
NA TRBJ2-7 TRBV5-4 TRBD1 CASSRNAGQGHEQYF TGTGCCAGCAGCCGAAACGCGGGACAGGGGCACGAGCAGTACTTC
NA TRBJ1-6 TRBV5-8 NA CASSLGGDSPLHF TGTGCCAGCAGCTTGGGAGGAGATTCACCCCTCCACTTT
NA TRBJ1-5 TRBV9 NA CASSVGGSGGNQPQHF TGTGCCAGCAGCGTAGGAGGGTCGGGCGGCAATCAGCCCCAGCATTTT
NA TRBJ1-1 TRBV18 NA CASSPSAQGNTEAFF TGTGCCAGCTCACCCTCGGCGCAGGGAAACACTGAAGCTTTCTTT
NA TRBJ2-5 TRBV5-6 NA CASSQRGGQETQYF TGTGCCAGCAGCCAGAGGGGGGGGCAAGAGACCCAGTACTTC
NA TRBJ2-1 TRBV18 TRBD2 CASSPGLAGSNEQFF TGTGCCAGCTCACCAGGGTTAGCGGGAAGCAATGAGCAGTTCTTC
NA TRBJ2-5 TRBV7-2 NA CASSLKAYSGTQYF TGTGCCAGCAGCTTAAAGGCGTACAGCGGGACCCAGTACTTC
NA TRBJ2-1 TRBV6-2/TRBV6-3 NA CASSSLANEQFF TGTGCCAGCAGTTCGCTAGCGAATGAGCAGTTCTTC